Presented here are 22 T cell receptor beta chains from one specimen sequenced in a study of identical twins. TCRdb reprocessed the 5' RACE reads via MiXCR and lists one record per CDR3 protein. The table lists 350,000 to 450,000 distinct CDR3 sequences, around 18% of them singletons. Sequences were obtained from naive T cells sorted from blood. These receptors were taken from a man aged 45-65 years in good health.

This clonotype has more than one count but fewer than ten. The gene calls are TRBV27 and TRBJ2-5; TRBD2 is a possible D gene (6 bases). CDR1 MNHEY and CDR2 SMNVEV come from the germline V gene (reference sequence). Trimming shortened V by 2 bases and J by 3 bases, and 19 bases separated the two germline ends. CDR3 length: 17 residues. The CDR3, as DNA: TGTGCCAGCAGTTTAGGATCCGCCTTTAGCGGAGAAGAGACCCAGTACTTC. Translated: CASSLGSAFSGEETQYF.

This clonotype has only a few counts. This chain links TRBV12-3 or TRBV12-4 with TRBJ1-6; D is possibly TRBD1 (6 bases). Trimming took 6 bases from V and 0 from J, leaving 12 bases between them. The CDR3 has 16 residues. The CDR3 coding sequence is TGTGCCAGCAGCCGGCGGGGGGCCTCCTATAATTCACCCCTCCACTTT. It encodes CASSRRGASYNSPLHF.

The rearrangement uses TRBV4-3 and TRBJ2-1; TRBD2 matches 15 bases. V lost 0 bases and J lost 6; bases outside the gene matches: 6. Germline V gene lookup returns CDR1 LGHNA and CDR2 YSLEER. This CDR3 is 18 amino acids long. CDR3 sequence reads: CASSQDVGGLAGGNEQFF. CDR3 in DNA: TGCGCCAGCAGCCAAGATGTCGGGGGACTAGCGGGGGGCAATGAGCAGTTCTTC.

This clonotype was observed a handful of times. This chain connects TRBV12-3 or TRBV12-4 to TRBJ2-3; no definite D call. This CDR3 is 12 amino acids long. Trimming left V 7 bases short and J 6 bases short, with 11 bases between. CDR3 sequence reads: CASTTGSDTQYF. The CDR3 DNA reads as TGTGCCAGCACCACCGGGTCGGATACGCAGTATTTT.

This clonotype was counted ten times or more. This chain uses TRBV12-3 or TRBV12-4 with TRBJ2-3; 10 bases align to TRBD2. Trimming at V came to 2 bases and at J to 7 bases, leaving 3 bases not matched to a gene. The CDR3 spans 14 residues. The DNA of the CDR3 is TGTGCCAGCAGTTTAACTAGCGGGGTGCATACGCAGTATTTT. It yields the protein CASSLTSGVHTQYF.

At least ten counts were recorded for this clonotype. This chain connects TRBV5-1 to TRBJ2-1; 12 positions match TRBD2. V lost 1 base and J lost 5; bases outside the gene matches: 4. This CDR3 has 16 amino acids. CDR1 is SGHRS, CDR2 YFSETQ, per germline. The CDR3 region is CASSLPWTSGNNEQFF. The CDR3 nucleotides read TGCGCCAGCAGCTTGCCTTGGACTAGCGGGAACAATGAGCAGTTCTTC.

This sequence joins TRBV7-2 and TRBJ2-3, with 7 bases identical to TRBD2. In germline, CDR1 is SGHTA, CDR2 FQGNSA. The junction had 8 bases not matched to a gene; V was cut back by 4 bases and J by 4 bases. There are 15 residues in the CDR3. The chain's CDR3 is CASSYSAGVPDTQYF. The CDR3 DNA is TGTGCCAGCAGCTATAGCGCGGGAGTTCCAGATACGCAGTATTTT. Combining the CDR3 with reference TRBV7-2 and TRBJ2-3 gives the whole variable domain GAGVSQSPSNKVTEKGKDVELRCDPISGHTALYWYRQSLGQGLEFLIYFQGNSAPDKSGLPSDRFSAERTGGSVSTLTIQRTQQEDSAVYLCASSYSAGVPDTQYFGPGTRLTVL.

The chain uses TRBV29-1 and TRBJ2-3, with 10 bases fitting TRBD2. Unmatched junction bases numbered 3, after V lost 7 bases and J lost 2 bases. Per the germline V gene, CDR1 is SQVTM and CDR2 is ANQGSEA. CDR3 size: 13 residues. CDR3 protein: CSGLAGITDTQYF. The CDR3 DNA reads as TGCAGCGGACTAGCGGGTATCACAGATACGCAGTATTTT.

This clonotype appeared many times. This sequence joins TRBV5-1 and TRBJ2-5; D tentatively reads TRBD1 or TRBD2 (5 bases each). The CDR3 consists of 14 residues. Germline V CDR1 and CDR2: SGHRS, YFSETQ. Trimming took 0 bases from V and 2 from J, leaving 8 bases between them. The DNA of the CDR3 is TGCGCCAGCAGCTTGGGGGACGTACAAGAGACCCAGTACTTC. As protein: CASSLGDVQETQYF. The entire variable domain, with the rest obtained from reference TRBV5-1 and TRBJ2-5, is as follows: KAGVTQTPRYLIKTRGQQVTLSCSPISGHRSVSWYQQTPGQGLQFLFEYFSETQRNKGNFPGRFSGRQFSNSRSEMNVSTLELGDSALYLCASSLGDVQETQYFGPGTRLLVL.

This clonotype occurred many times. The chain links TRBV4-2 to TRBJ2-7; D is unclear. This CDR3 comprises 13 residues. Trimming stripped 0 bases from V and 4 bases from J, with 7 bases between. Germline V gene data show CDR1 as LGHNA and CDR2 as YNFKEQ. This CDR3 reads CASSQDRQYEQYF. CDR3 nucleotide sequence: TGTGCCAGCAGCCAAGATCGGCAGTACGAGCAGTACTTC.

The chain uses TRBV11-2 and TRBJ2-1, with 12 nucleotides matching TRBD2. The J segment lost 7 bases and the V segment lost 4 bases, leaving 2 bases of the junction unmatched. Germline-derived CDR1 and CDR2 are SGHAT and FQNNGV. This CDR3 has 14 amino acids. The CDR3 sequence is CASSSLAGGNEQFF. CDR3 sequence (DNA): TGTGCCAGCAGCTCGCTAGCGGGGGGGAATGAGCAGTTCTTC. The full variable domain, completed using reference TRBV11-2 and TRBJ2-1, is EAGVAQSPRYKIIEKRQSVAFWCNPISGHATLYWYQQILGQGPKLLIQFQNNGVVDDSQLPKDRFSAERLKGVDSTLKIQPAKLEDSAVYLCASSSLAGGNEQFFGPGTRLTVL.

V is TRBV6-1 and J is TRBJ1-5; D might be TRBD1 (5 bases). The CDR3 contains 16 residues. Germline assignment: CDR1 MNHNS and CDR2 SASEGT. Trimming took off 3 bases at V and 3 bases at J, with 15 bases between the two ends. CDR3 sequence reads: CASSDVGRQLNQPQHF. Written as DNA, the CDR3 is TGTGCCAGCAGTGATGTGGGTAGACAGCTCAATCAGCCCCAGCATTTT.

Of note for this clonotype: A much larger clone differs from this one at a single base, so this may be a read error. This chain links TRBV12-3 or TRBV12-4 with TRBJ2-7; D tentatively fits TRBD1 or TRBD2 (5 bases each). CDR3 length: 15 residues. V lost 2 bases to trimming and J lost 5 bases, with 16 bases between them. CDR3 sequence (DNA): TGTGCCAGCAGTTTATTGGGGGTGGCGATCAACGAGCAGTACTTC. Translation: CASSLLGVAINEQYF.

The chain has TRBV12-3 or TRBV12-4 and TRBJ1-1; D uncertain. CDR3 size: 12 residues. Trimming shortened V by 7 bases and J by 6 bases, and 12 bases separated the two germline ends. The CDR3 DNA reads as TGTGCCAGCACCCGGTTCATGGCTGAAGCTTTCTTT. It specifies CASTRFMAEAFF.

This clonotype was counted between two and nine times. The chain combines TRBV7-8 with TRBJ2-3, with D perhaps TRBD1 or TRBD2 (5 bases each). Trimming stripped 4 bases from V and 0 bases from J, with 11 bases between. This CDR3 region has 15 residues. The germline gives CDR1 SGHVS, CDR2 FQNEAQ. As DNA, the CDR3 is TGTGCCAGCAGCTACCGCGAGGGGAGCACAGATACGCAGTATTTT. It is translated as CASSYREGSTDTQYF.

The V and J genes are TRBV28 and TRBJ2-7; 7 bases are a match to TRBD2. V shed 6 bases, J shed 0 bases, and the junction held 5 bases outside the gene matches. Germline loops: CDR1 MDHEN, CDR2 SYDVKM. The CDR3 has 14 amino acids. CDR3 bases: TGTGCCAGCAGACTGACTAGCATCTCCTACGAGCAGTACTTC. This codes for CASRLTSISYEQYF. The full variable domain, in which reference TRBV28 and TRBJ2-7 provide the parts outside the CDR3, is DVKVTQSSRYLVKRTGEKVFLECVQDMDHENMFWYRQDPGLGLRLIYFSYDVKMKEKGDIPEGYSVSREKKERFSLILESASTNQTSMYLCASRLTSISYEQYFGPGTRLTVT.

Only a few counts were recorded for this clonotype. The J gene is TRBJ1-1, the V gene TRBV7-2; 7 bases match TRBD1. V gave up 0 bases and J gave up 3 bases; unmatched junction bases: 25. Germline CDR1 reads SGHTA; CDR2 reads FQGNSA. This CDR3 has 22 residues. This CDR3 is CASSLALRLPWTGSGEDTEAFF. The CDR3 bases are TGTGCCAGCAGCTTAGCATTAAGACTTCCATGGACAGGCTCTGGGGAAGACACTGAAGCTTTCTTT.

This clonotype was seen a handful of times. The genes are TRBV20-1 and TRBJ2-3; either TRBD1 or TRBD2 may fit D (5 bases each). CDR3 size: 12 residues. The V end was cut by 5 bases, the J end by 6 bases, with 12 bases between. In germline, CDR1 is DFQATT, CDR2 SNEGSKA (reference sequence). In nucleotides, the CDR3 is TGCAGTGCTCCGGGGCGCCCGGATACGCAGTATTTT. This sequence encodes CSAPGRPDTQYF.

The chain joins TRBV11-2 to TRBJ2-3; 7 bases agree with TRBD2. J was trimmed by 2 bases and V by 0 bases; bases with no gene match: 5. The CDR3 runs 16 residues. Germline assignment: CDR1 SGHAT and CDR2 FQNNGV. The CDR3 region is CASSLDLRGNTDTQYF. The CDR3 region has the DNA TGTGCCAGCAGCTTAGATCTGCGGGGGAACACAGATACGCAGTATTTT.

This clonotype turned up a few times. The chain combines TRBV10-3 with TRBJ1-1; D is unresolved. Germline V gene lookup returns CDR1 ENHRY and CDR2 SYGVKD. The CDR3 has 14 amino acids. V was pared by 3 bases and J by 4 bases, with 12 bases between. The CDR3 region has the DNA TGTGCCATCAGTGACCACCCCGGAGGCACTGAAGCTTTCTTT. This gives the protein CAISDHPGGTEAFF.

The rearrangement links TRBV7-2 to TRBJ2-7; TRBD2 aligns across 11 bases. With V trimmed by 5 bases and J by 2 bases, 5 bases remained unmatched. Germline V gene data show CDR1 as SGHTA and CDR2 as FQGNSA. This CDR3 spans 15 amino acids. The CDR3 DNA reads as TGTGCCAGCAGCCCGGTAGCGGGGGGGACCTACGAGCAGTACTTC. Amino acid sequence: CASSPVAGGTYEQYF.

This clonotype was counted only a few times. The chain couples TRBV29-1 to TRBJ2-5, with D unresolved. The CDR3 is made up of 13 amino acids. Germline-derived CDR1 and CDR2 are SQVTM and ANQGSEA. V lost 0 bases and J lost 2, with 7 bases in between. CDR3 sequence reads: CSVEEWVQETQYF. CDR3 bases: TGCAGCGTTGAAGAGTGGGTACAAGAGACCCAGTACTTC. Variable domain in full (rest from reference TRBV29-1 and TRBJ2-5): SAVISQKPSRDICQRGTSLTIQCQVDSQVTMMFWYRQQPGQSLTLIATANQGSEATYESGFVIDKFPISRPNLTFSTLTVSNMSPEDSSIYLCSVEEWVQETQYFGPGTRLLVL.